This entry concerns a single T cell receptor (beta chain). It lacks a known antigen. Base qualities are not recorded, but no much larger clone differs from it by a single base. The collaborating institutions used their own protocols to collect whole blood in K2EDTA tubes. For TCRbeta analysis, collaborator samples were shipped as frozen whole blood, as isolated PBMCs, or as DNA extracted from either sample type. This specimen comes from a study of blood T cell repertoires in COVID-19 (dated by TCRdb to 2018 to 2020). Regarding the research as a whole: Collaborator samples came from the United States, Italy and Spain and covered acute and convalescent phases of COVID-19. Where available, HLA class I and class II types were taken from metadata supplied by the sample provider and were not determined by assay-based typing. A freely available public database, intended as a resource for researchers studying the immune response to SARS-CoV-2, is where the repertoires were released. The samples were drawn from the first 160 participants of the ongoing ImmuneRACE study and from about 1,200 subjects provided by 6 global collaborators. Nearly every sample came with metadata listing a de-identified subject ID, COVID-19 status, age in years and sex. Deeply sampled blood TCRbeta repertoires from subjects exposed to, actively infected with, or recovered from COVID-19 were included in the dataset. The material from the prospective study consisted of cDNA or gDNA derived from T cells, B-cell-depleted T cells, or PBMCs.

TCRbeta CDR3 regions were amplified from genomic DNA using the immunoSEQ Assay, a bias-controlled multiplex PCR. Regarding the original processing steps: The number of nucleated cells in each sample was estimated by amplification of reference gene primers within the assay. To quantify the absolute abundance of each unique TCRbeta CDR3 rearrangement, sequence reads were collapsed and filtered. For each sample, productive Simpson clonality was calculated as the square root of Simpson's diversity index over productive rearrangements. This immuneACCESS table, as held by TCRdb, lists in-frame sequences with V and J called but not all clones. Of the missing ones, under half trace to an unresolved V gene in checked studies; the others have no known cause. V and J calls and clone size are as listed in that table; D and trimming were resolved from the DNA. In all, the sample holds approximately 300,000 clones, and approximately 88% of those were seen once. Clones ranked in the top ten supply under 5% of the sample.

Here is what the overall study found, with its caveats: How much clinical and demographic metadata was included differed by source and by participant, and the metadata was provided uncurated.

CDR1 and CDR2 (MNHEY, SVGEGT) derive from the germline V gene. From its cysteine to its phenylalanine, the CDR3 spans 16 amino acids. The only DNA kept is the CDR3, 48 bases in frame from the first base. Trimming accounts for 0 bases at V and 7 bases at J, while the number of junction bases matched to no gene is 9. The clonotype originates from a woman in her fifties or sixties with active or convalescent COVID-19. Sequencing input: peripheral blood. Recombination linked TRBV6-2 or TRBV6-3 to TRBJ2-7; TRBD2 matches 10 bases in the middle. The DNA sequence is TGTGCCAGCAGTTACTCGAGAAGCGGGGGGGCCCTTGAGCAGTACTTC. Its coded protein is CASSYSRSGGALEQYF.